This T cell receptor (beta chain) was captured by sequencing in a study of blood T cell repertoires in COVID-19. Study overall: Both acute and convalescent COVID-19 samples were obtained from the United States, Italy and Spain. The analysed material was cDNA or gDNA that came from T cells, B-cell-depleted T cells, or PBMCs.

Authors' analysis steps: Amplification of reference gene primers was used by the study to estimate nucleated cell counts. The data were produced by immunoSEQ multiplex PCR, yet TCRdb's version contains in-frame clones alone and is incomplete. That table furnishes V, J and clone size, whereas the DNA furnished D and trimming. The repertoire consists of 280,000 or so clones, with around 86% occurring once and the leading ten covering 2% to 2.5%. CDR1 and CDR2 from the germline V gene are SGHDT and YYEEEE. The CDR3 runs to 12 residues. Trimming took 0 bases from V and 5 from J, leaving 5 bases between them.

Specimen: peripheral blood. This sequence joins TRBV5-6 and TRBJ2-5, with D hard to call. This TCR was recovered from a woman younger than 45 who had recovered from COVID-19. CDR3 residues: CASSLDRETQYF. The CDR3 DNA follows: TGTGCCAGCAGCTTGGACCGGGAGACCCAGTACTTC.